The 10 T cell receptor beta chains below come from one sample, sequenced in a study of human T cells and chemical hapten exposure. TCRdb reprocessed the RACE reads via MiXCR and lists one record per CDR3 protein. The table records under 200,000 distinct CDR3 sequences, about 14% of them present only once. Time point described: patch test 1, 2 weeks after DPC sensitization. Described treatment: therapeutic diphenylcyclopropenone sensitization with weekly scalp DPC. Source: whole blood, taken in connection with sensitization to the hapten diphenylcyclopropenone (DPC). Source of these receptors: a woman in her 30s with alopecia areata. Some clones in this sample may be carry-over from other donors' samples.

This clonotype came up a few times. The genes are TRBV11-2 and TRBJ2-1; 8 bases agree with TRBD2. Germline-derived CDR1 and CDR2 are SGHAT and FQNNGV. V lost 5 bases to trimming and J lost 4 bases; unmatched junction nucleotides: 10. There are 16 residues in the CDR3. CDR3 sequence: CASSPNRGGDYNEQFF. As DNA, the CDR3 is TGTGCCAGCAGCCCAAACCGGGGGGGTGATTACAATGAGCAGTTCTTC.

The chain joins TRBV18 to TRBJ2-3, with 14 bases fitting TRBD2. This CDR3 is built from 20 residues. Trimming at V came to 4 bases and at J to 0 bases, leaving 12 bases not matched to a gene. CDR1 and CDR2 from the germline V gene are KGHSH and LQKENI. CDR3 sequence: CASSRRKTSGGDPSTDTQYF. DNA of the CDR3: TGTGCCAGCTCACGAAGGAAGACTAGCGGGGGGGACCCTAGCACAGATACGCAGTATTTT.

The DNA for the CDR3 is TGTGCCAGCAGCAAAGTCCGTACATCTGGGGCCAACGTCCTGACTTTC. Protein sequence: CASSKVRTSGANVLTF. The chain carries TRBV21-1 and TRBJ2-6. TRBV21-1 has pseudogene status. This CDR3 has 16 amino acids.

CDR3 region: CASSFRGSPVTEAFF. CDR3 in DNA: TGTGCCAGCAGCTTCCGGGGAAGCCCTGTCACTGAAGCTTTCTTT. V and J are TRBV7-3 and TRBJ1-1; no clear D. This CDR3 region has 15 residues. Trimming shortened V by 3 bases and J by 4 bases, and 15 bases separated the two germline ends. Germline CDR1 reads SGHTA; CDR2 reads FQGTGA. The full variable domain, in which reference TRBV7-3 and TRBJ1-1 provide the parts outside the CDR3, is GAGVSQTPSNKVTEKGKYVELRCDPISGHTALYWYRQSLGQGPEFLIYFQGTGAADDSGLPNDRFFAVRPEGSVSTLKIQRTERGDSAVYLCASSFRGSPVTEAFFGQGTRLTVV.

The chain couples TRBV2 to TRBJ1-5; a weak D match, TRBD1 (6 bases). V gave up 6 bases and J gave up 6 bases, with 21 bases separating them. Germline lookup yields CDR1 SNHLY and CDR2 FYNNEI. This CDR3 has 16 residues. The CDR3 reads CASRMGGGDRRQPQHF. The CDR3 nucleotides read TGTGCCAGCAGGATGGGAGGGGGGGACCGCCGTCAGCCCCAGCATTTT.

This clonotype has ten or more counts. This chain joins TRBV12-3 or TRBV12-4 and TRBJ2-7; 9 bases agree with TRBD1. This CDR3 region has 15 residues. The junction had 5 bases not matched to a gene; V was cut back by 5 bases and J by 0 bases. DNA of the CDR3: TGTGCCAGCAGTCCGAGGGACAGGGCCTCCTACGAGCAGTACTTC. Encoded protein: CASSPRDRASYEQYF.

This clonotype was seen a handful of times. V is TRBV6-5 and J is TRBJ2-7; 8 nucleotides agree with TRBD2. V dropped 5 bases and J dropped 1; count of bases not matched to a gene: 7. The length of the CDR3 is 15 residues. Germline V gene sequence: CDR1 MNHEY, CDR2 SVGAGI. The CDR3: CASSRSGILSYEQYF. The CDR3 DNA follows: TGTGCCAGCAGTCGTAGCGGGATATTATCCTACGAGCAGTACTTC.

This clonotype was counted a few times. This chain connects TRBV6-5 to TRBJ1-5; TRBD1 aligns across 7 bases. CDR1 and CDR2 from the germline V gene are MNHEY and SVGAGI. Germline trimming cut 4 bases from V and 3 bases from J; bases unmatched to any gene: 6. The CDR3 has 15 amino acids. The CDR3 sequence: CASSSRQGVNQPQHF. The DNA for the CDR3 is TGTGCCAGCAGTTCCAGACAGGGCGTCAATCAGCCCCAGCATTTT.

In this sample, this clonotype turned up a few times. The chain employs TRBV4-3 and TRBJ2-1; a weak D match, TRBD1 (5 bases). CDR3 length: 15 amino acids. Germline assignment: CDR1 LGHNA and CDR2 YSLEER. Trimming removed 4 bases at V and 0 bases at J, with 10 bases between. CDR3 sequence: CASSRQTSSYNEQFF. The CDR3 coding sequence is TGCGCCAGCAGCCGACAGACGAGCTCCTACAATGAGCAGTTCTTC.

V is TRBV7-9 and J is TRBJ2-7; D is ambiguous. In germline, CDR1 is SEHNR, CDR2 FQNEAQ (reference sequence). V lost 4 bases, J lost 3 bases, and 7 bases lay in between. This CDR3 contains 12 residues. CDR3 protein: CASSSFNYEQYF. In DNA form, the CDR3 reads TGTGCCAGCAGCTCCTTCAACTACGAGCAGTACTTC.